This entry features one T cell receptor beta chain sequence. MiXCR was run by TCRdb on the 5' RACE reads, yielding one entry per CDR3 protein. The repertoire has about 57,000 distinct CDR3 sequences, around 16% of them found once; the top ten carry roughly 4.7%. CDR3 length equals 14 residues. The germline V gene encodes CDR1 WNHNN and CDR2 SYGVQD (reference sequence). Unmatched junction bases numbered 8, after V lost 6 bases and J lost 4 bases. The sample belongs to a study of T cells of healthy individuals. The TCR was taken from a human donor in good health. The rearrangement uses TRBV10-1 and TRBJ2-7, with 8 bases aligning to TRBD1. This chain's CDR3 is CASSAGTGGYEQYF. DNA of the CDR3: TGCGCCAGCAGCGCCGGGACAGGAGGATACGAGCAGTACTTC.